Each of the 6 T cell receptor beta chains below was sequenced from the same sample in a study of T-cell memory formation after mild COVID-19. In TCRdb, the 5' RACE reads were re-called with MiXCR into one record per CDR3 protein. This repertoire shows 90,000 to 120,000 distinct CDR3 sequences, roughly 14% found once; its top ten account for 35% to 40%. The sequencing input was PBMCs or a T cell subset sorted from them (not recorded which). The source of these receptors is a man between 18 and 35 years old who had mild COVID-19 (a few samples of this study predate the infection). Cell type and time point are not known.

V is TRBV3-1 and J is TRBJ2-3; TRBD2 agrees at 11 bases. V trimming: 1 base; J trimming: 0 bases; junction bases outside the gene matches: 3. Germline V gene lookup returns CDR1 LGHDT and CDR2 YNNKEL (reference sequence). The CDR3 length is 17 residues. This CDR3 is CASSQGLAGISTDTQYF. The CDR3 nucleotides are TGTGCCAGCAGCCAAGGACTAGCGGGGATAAGCACAGATACGCAGTATTTT.

This clonotype was recorded many times. V gene TRBV5-1 combines with J gene TRBJ2-7, with 9 bases identical to TRBD1. The CDR3 sequence is 14 residues long. V dropped 4 bases and J dropped 6; count of bases not matched to a gene: 8. Germline CDR1 and CDR2: SGHRS and YFSETQ. This CDR3 is CASSVGTGNSEQYV. The CDR3 DNA is TGCGCCAGCAGCGTAGGGACAGGGAATAGCGAGCAGTACGTC.

V usage is TRBV4-2 and J usage is TRBJ1-2; the D gene is possibly TRBD1 (5 bases). The germline CDR1 and CDR2 sequences are LGHNA and YNFKEQ. The CDR3 loop spans 14 amino acids. Trimming stripped 4 bases from V and 5 bases from J, with 14 bases between. In DNA form, the CDR3 reads TGTGCCAGCAGCCCCGGGGGGACCTCGTATGGCTACACCTTC. This encodes CASSPGGTSYGYTF.

The CDR3 spells CSAAGTGGVAGSGEQYF. CDR3 sequence (DNA): TGCAGTGCTGCCGGGACAGGGGGAGTAGCGGGGTCTGGCGAGCAGTACTTC. J is TRBJ2-7 and V is TRBV20-1, with 11 bases aligning to TRBD1. This CDR3 contains 17 residues. CDR1 DFQATT and CDR2 SNEGSKA come from the germline V gene (reference sequence). Unmatched junction bases numbered 18, after V lost 5 bases and J lost 6 bases.

The table lists this clonotype with a few counts. The chain joins TRBV20-1 to TRBJ1-2; no firm D call. Trimming left V 0 bases short and J 6 bases short, with 14 bases between. Germline lookup yields CDR1 DFQATT and CDR2 SNEGSKA (reference sequence). This CDR3 is 14 amino acids long. This CDR3 is CSARDYRGGNGYTF. DNA of the CDR3: TGCAGTGCTAGAGATTACCGGGGAGGGAATGGCTACACCTTC.

The rearrangement uses TRBV29-1 and TRBJ2-6; D perhaps matches TRBD2 (6 bases). The V gene's germline CDR1 is SQVTM and CDR2 ANQGSEA. The CDR3 consists of 15 residues. V lost 4 bases to trimming and J lost 4 bases, with 14 bases between them. CDR3 DNA sequence: TGCAGCGTTGTCTGGGGAGGCTGGGGGGCCAACGTCCTGACTTTC. Residues: CSVVWGGWGANVLTF.